This T cell receptor beta chain was captured by sequencing in a study of technical replicates of blood from a few donors. Data came from immunoSEQ multiplex PCR; TCRdb stores just in-frame clones and leaves some out. Of about 83,000 clones in the sample, 90% to 95% were seen once. The germline V gene has CDR1 SGHAT and CDR2 FQNNGV. The CDR3 spans 15 residues. V was shortened by 1 base and J by 6 bases, with 16 bases between the two germline ends. The TCR comes from a human donor in good health. The specimen sequenced was T cells isolated from PBMCs. This chain joins TRBV11-2 and TRBJ2-7; weak D call: TRBD1 (6 bases). In nucleotides, the CDR3 is TGTGCCAGCAGCTTAGTTTCCAGGGGCGGAAGCGAGCAGTACTTC. Protein product: CASSLVSRGGSEQYF. Based on the CDR3 plus reference TRBV11-2 and TRBJ2-7, the full variable domain is EAGVAQSPRYKIIEKRQSVAFWCNPISGHATLYWYQQILGQGPKLLIQFQNNGVVDDSQLPKDRFSAERLKGVDSTLKIQPAKLEDSAVYLCASSLVSRGGSEQYFGPGTRLTVT.